These T cell receptor beta chains were read from a single sample in a study of blood T cell repertoires in COVID-19. Profiling relied on immunoSEQ multiplex PCR, and the TCRdb table lists in-frame clones only, not all of them. Among 95,000 to 100,000 clones, over 75% were seen once, and the ten largest hold roughly 11%. What was sequenced was peripheral blood. These receptors were obtained from a woman between 25 and 40 years old with acute or convalescent COVID-19. The CDR3 runs from the conserved cysteine through the conserved F or W. A D gene is named only where the DNA matches it firmly. Clone size is stated in some rows and not others, as once, few, many or a class when expanded.

CASSLFGTQEKLFF,TGTGCCAGCAGTTTGTTCGGGACTCAAGAAAAACTGTTTTTT,TRBV28,.,TRBJ1-4,.
CAISESGSVGNTIYF,TGTGCCATCAGTGAGTCGGGCTCGGTAGGAAACACCATATATTTT,TRBV10-3,.,TRBJ1-3,once
CASSMGTGARGLKYEQYF,TGTGCCAGTAGTATGGGGACAGGCGCACGGGGACTGAAATACGAGCAGTACTTC,TRBV19,TRBD1,TRBJ2-7,.
CASSIDGDRGISYEQYF,TGTGCCAGCAGCATAGACGGGGACAGGGGAATCTCCTACGAGCAGTACTTC,TRBV28,TRBD1,TRBJ2-7,once
CASRATGPVTEAFF,TGTGCCAGCAGAGCAACAGGGCCAGTCACTGAAGCTTTCTTT,TRBV6-5,.,TRBJ1-1,.
CASSIDPGGGTDTQYF,TGTGCCAGTAGTATCGATCCGGGGGGCGGGACAGATACGCAGTATTTT,TRBV19,.,TRBJ2-3,.
CSVAGGTGHDTEAFF,TGCAGCGTTGCGGGGGGCACAGGGCATGACACTGAAGCTTTCTTT,TRBV29-1,.,TRBJ1-1,.
CASSLTSGESYEQYF,TGTGCCAGCAGCCTTACTAGCGGGGAATCCTACGAGCAGTACTTC,TRBV11-2,TRBD2,TRBJ2-7,.
CASSLKQFYEQYF,TGCGCCAGCAGCTTGAAACAGTTCTACGAGCAGTACTTC,TRBV5-1,.,TRBJ2-7,few
CAPALTRELDYGYTF,TGTGCCCCAGCCCTTACCAGGGAACTGGACTATGGCTACACCTTC,TRBV9,.,TRBJ1-2,few
CASTPKQGGTGELFF,TGTGCCAGCACCCCTAAACAGGGTGGCACCGGGGAGCTGTTTTTT,TRBV28,.,TRBJ2-2,.
CASTRDTQSSYEQYF,TGTGCCAGCACCCGGGACACCCAGAGCTCCTACGAGCAGTACTTC,TRBV5-5,.,TRBJ2-7,.
CASRLSPEAGGYNEQFF,TGTGCAAGTCGCTTATCCCCCGAGGCGGGGGGTTACAATGAGCAGTTCTTC,TRBV12-2,.,TRBJ2-1,.
CASSGDRGGYGYTF,TGTGCCAGCAGCGGAGACAGGGGGGGCTATGGCTACACCTTC,TRBV28,TRBD1,TRBJ1-2,.
CASSVYRATNEKLFF,TGTGCCAGCAGCGTCTACAGGGCAACTAATGAAAAACTGTTTTTT,TRBV11-2,.,TRBJ1-4,few
CASSAGNQPQHF,TGTGCCAGCAGTGCAGGCAATCAGCCCCAGCATTTT,TRBV25-1,.,TRBJ1-5,.
CASSDTAGNTIYF,TGTGCCAGTAGCGACACAGCAGGAAACACCATATATTTT,TRBV19,.,TRBJ1-3,.
CASSQERNRDTGNTIYF,TGCGCCAGCAGCCAAGAGCGAAACCGGGACACTGGAAACACCATATATTTT,TRBV4-1,.,TRBJ1-3,.
CASMGAGFNEQFF,TGCGCCAGCATGGGAGCGGGGTTCAATGAGCAGTTCTTC,TRBV5-1,TRBD2,TRBJ2-1,.
CASSRQWGLAGGGPNEQFF,TGTGCCAGCAGTCGACAGTGGGGACTAGCGGGGGGCGGTCCGAATGAGCAGTTCTTC,TRBV6-6,TRBD2,TRBJ2-1,.
CASSLAVANVLTF,TGTGCCAGCAGTCTAGCCGTGGCCAACGTCCTGACTTTC,TRBV6-5,.,TRBJ2-6,.
CASSQFQGNYGYTF,TGTGCCAGCAGCCAATTCCAGGGTAACTATGGCTACACCTTC,TRBV28,.,TRBJ1-2,.
CASSPLPGLAGGREQFF,TGTGCCAGCAGCCCCTTGCCGGGACTAGCGGGGGGCAGGGAGCAGTTCTTC,TRBV3-1/TRBV3-2,TRBD2,TRBJ2-1,.
CATSDAGPNQPQHF,TGTGCCACCAGTGATGCGGGGCCCAATCAGCCCCAGCATTTT,TRBV24-1,.,TRBJ1-5,.
CASSQRTGGGNSPLHF,TGTGCCAGCAGCCAACGCACTGGCGGGGGGAATTCACCCCTCCACTTT,TRBV3-1/TRBV3-2,.,TRBJ1-6,.
CASSDVSSPSYEQYF,TGTGCCAGCAGTGATGTGTCTAGTCCATCCTACGAGCAGTACTTC,TRBV2,.,TRBJ2-7,.
CASSLEMQGLAGANVLTF,TGCGCCAGCAGCTTGGAAATGCAGGGGCTGGCTGGGGCCAACGTCCTGACTTTC,TRBV5-1,.,TRBJ2-6,.
CASSEFRLYGYTF,TGTGCCAGCAGTGAATTTAGATTATATGGCTACACCTTC,TRBV6-1,.,TRBJ1-2,.
CATRSGGDGYTF,TGTGCCACCCGATCTGGGGGGGATGGCTACACCTTC,TRBV27,.,TRBJ1-2,few
CASRSQDTEAFF,TGTGCCAGCAGATCACAGGACACTGAAGCTTTCTTT,TRBV12-3/TRBV12-4,.,TRBJ1-1,.
CAWSQTWTGVYEQYF,TGTGCCTGGAGTCAAACCTGGACAGGGGTATACGAGCAGTACTTC,TRBV30,TRBD1,TRBJ2-7,.
CASRPREDTIYF,TGTGCCAGCAGACCAAGGGAGGACACCATATATTTT,TRBV2,.,TRBJ1-3,.
CAGRTGNQPQHF,TGTGCCGGAAGGACTGGCAATCAGCCCCAGCATTTT,TRBV6-6,.,TRBJ1-5,.
CASSLRLAGGDTQYF,TGTGCCAGCAGTTTGAGACTAGCGGGGGGAGATACGCAGTATTTT,TRBV27,TRBD2,TRBJ2-3,.
CASSFGGDNEQFF,TGCGCCAGCAGCTTTGGGGGGGACAATGAGCAGTTCTTC,TRBV5-1,TRBD2,TRBJ2-1,.
CASSSRIRQENTEAFF,TGTGCCAGCAGCTCCCGAATTAGGCAGGAGAACACTGAAGCTTTCTTT,TRBV13,.,TRBJ1-1,.
CAWSADRGNQPQHF,TGTGCCTGGAGTGCGGACAGGGGCAATCAGCCCCAGCATTTT,TRBV30,TRBD1,TRBJ1-5,.
CACIPTGGIRIGYGYTF,TGTGCCTGCATCCCGACAGGGGGTATTAGAATAGGGTATGGCTACACCTTC,TRBV30,TRBD1,TRBJ1-2,once
CASREGQGLIYGYTF,TGTGCCAGCAGAGAGGGACAGGGCCTCATCTATGGCTACACCTTC,TRBV6-5,TRBD1,TRBJ1-2,.
CASSATGTPSPLHF,TGTGCCAGCAGCGCGACTGGTACCCCCTCCCCCCTCCACTTT,TRBV25-1,.,TRBJ1-6,.
CASSGGKSRSSYNEQFF,TGCGCCAGCAGCGGAGGTAAGAGCCGGAGCTCCTACAATGAGCAGTTCTTC,TRBV4-1,.,TRBJ2-1,.
CASSLSWLAGETDTQYF,TGTGCCAGCAGTTTATCATGGCTAGCGGGGGAAACAGATACGCAGTATTTT,TRBV27,TRBD2,TRBJ2-3,few
CASSHGGFNQPQHF,TGTGCCAGCAGCCATGGGGGCTTCAATCAGCCCCAGCATTTT,TRBV3-1/TRBV3-2,.,TRBJ1-5,.
CASSLAQGGYGYTF,TGCGCCAGCAGCTTGGCCCAAGGGGGCTATGGCTACACCTTC,TRBV5-1,.,TRBJ1-2,.
CASSGAGADTEAFF,TGCGCCAGCAGTGGAGCGGGGGCGGACACTGAAGCTTTCTTT,TRBV5-1,.,TRBJ1-1,.
CASSVESSYEQYF,TGTGCCAGCAGCGTAGAGAGCTCCTACGAGCAGTACTTC,TRBV9,.,TRBJ2-7,.
CASSPDVGTANTEAFF,TGCGCCAGCAGCCCCGATGTCGGGACAGCGAACACTGAAGCTTTCTTT,TRBV5-1,TRBD1,TRBJ1-1,.
CAWNFGSEEGNEQFF,TGTGCCTGGAACTTCGGGTCAGAGGAAGGCAATGAGCAGTTCTTC,TRBV30,.,TRBJ2-1,.
CASSLDGSLYGYTF,TGTGCCAGCAGCTTGGACGGGAGCCTCTATGGCTACACCTTC,TRBV7-9,.,TRBJ1-2,once